The 10 T cell receptor beta chains given below trace back to one sample, sequenced in a study of blood T cell repertoires in COVID-19. Assay used: immunoSEQ multiplex PCR; TCRdb lists only in-frame clones, some missing. Of about 150,000 clones in the sample, around 85% were seen once. The sequencing sample was made of peripheral blood. These receptors were taken from a woman in her seventies with acute or convalescent COVID-19.

The rearrangement uses TRBV7-2 and TRBJ2-3; 7 bases match TRBD2. The CDR3 contains 15 residues. Germline V gives CDR1 SGHTA, CDR2 FQGNSA. V shed 4 bases, J shed 1 base, and the junction held 5 bases outside the gene matches. CDR3 loop: CASSSSGERTDTQYF. In DNA form, the CDR3 reads TGTGCCAGCAGCTCGAGCGGGGAGCGCACAGATACGCAGTATTTT.

The rearrangement links TRBV4-3 to TRBJ1-1; D gene ambiguous. This CDR3 has 14 residues. Germline CDR1 is LGHNA and CDR2 is YSLEER. Trimming shortened V by 3 bases and J by 1 base, and 9 bases separated the two germline ends. CDR3 nucleotide sequence: TGCGCCAGCAGCCACGAGCGGGGGAACACTGAAGCTTTCTTT. Translated: CASSHERGNTEAFF.

The chain recombines TRBV7-2 with TRBJ2-1; D is possibly TRBD2 (7 bases). The CDR3 runs to 17 residues. Looked up from germline, CDR1 is SGHTA and CDR2 is FQGNSA. Trimming removed 5 bases at V and 0 bases at J, with 17 bases between. The CDR3 sequence: CASSPWWGGGSYNEQFF. The CDR3 bases are TGTGCCAGCAGCCCCTGGTGGGGGGGCGGCTCCTACAATGAGCAGTTCTTC.

The V and J genes are TRBV10-3 and TRBJ1-5; D might be TRBD1 (6 bases). CDR3 length equals 14 residues. Germline V lookup: CDR1 ENHRY, CDR2 SYGVKD. The V end lost 4 bases, the J end lost 0 bases, and 7 bases lay between the germline ends. The CDR3 DNA follows: TGTGCCATCAGTGCAGGGGATAGCAATCAGCCCCAGCATTTT. Translating it yields CAISAGDSNQPQHF.

Written as DNA, the CDR3 is TGTGCCAGTAGCCCCTCCGGGAGCAGGTTCGACTCTGGAAACACCATATATTTT. This translates into CASSPSGSRFDSGNTIYF. The chain combines TRBV19 with TRBJ1-3, with D unresolved. Trimming removed 6 bases from V and 0 bases from J, with 21 bases in between. The CDR3 loop spans 18 amino acids. The germline V gene has CDR1 LNHDA and CDR2 SQIVND (reference sequence).

The chain recombines TRBV6-6 with TRBJ2-1, with TRBD2 matching 12 bases. Per the germline V gene, CDR1 is MNHNY and CDR2 is SVGAGI (reference sequence). V lost 5 bases and J lost 0; bases outside the gene matches: 8. This CDR3 spans 18 amino acids. The CDR3 reads CASSRRTSGESSYNEQFF. CDR3 DNA sequence: TGTGCCAGCAGTCGGCGGACTAGCGGGGAAAGCTCCTACAATGAGCAGTTCTTC.

This chain joins TRBV10-2 and TRBJ1-2; 8 nucleotides agree with TRBD1. CDR3 length equals 13 residues. V lost 4 bases and J lost 6; bases outside the gene matches: 4. Germline V gene lookup returns CDR1 WSHSY and CDR2 SAAADI. The CDR3 loop is CASSVDRGHGYTF. The CDR3 DNA reads TGCGCCAGCAGTGTAGACAGGGGACATGGCTACACCTTC.

This rearrangement joins TRBV6-5 to TRBJ1-1; 8 bases line up with TRBD1. The germline gives CDR1 MNHEY, CDR2 SVGAGI. The CDR3 totals 13 residues. The V and J ends lost 6 bases and 4 bases, in that order; junction bases with no gene match: 4. The CDR3 region is CASRPTGGTEAFF. CDR3 coding DNA: TGTGCCAGCAGGCCCACAGGGGGCACTGAAGCTTTCTTT.

This sequence joins TRBV19 and TRBJ1-2; D unresolved. CDR3 length equals 14 residues. The germline V gene has CDR1 LNHDA and CDR2 SQIVND (reference sequence). The ends were cut back, 4 bases at V and 7 bases at J, with 16 bases in the middle. CDR3 in amino acids: CASSTHGSRGGYTF. Written as DNA, the CDR3 is TGTGCCAGTAGTACCCACGGGTCCCGCGGTGGCTACACCTTC.

This clone has only one observation. The gene calls are TRBV7-9 and TRBJ2-1; D may be TRBD2 (7 bases). Trimming removed 7 bases from V and 5 bases from J, with 15 bases in between. Per the germline V gene, CDR1 is SEHNR and CDR2 is FQNEAQ (reference sequence). The CDR3 loop spans 14 amino acids. The CDR3 DNA reads as TGTGCCAGCAACCTTGGGGGGGCAAACAATGAGCAGTTCTTC. Translation: CASNLGGANNEQFF.